A single sample is the source of the 15 T cell receptor beta chains below, sequenced in a study of T cell changes during pregnancy in multiple sclerosis. This table comes from immunoSEQ multiplex PCR, and its TCRdb copy is limited to in-frame clones, with some not included. The data contain about 75,000 clones, around 90% of them seen just once; the ten biggest clones take up approximately 0.88%. This specimen consisted of peripheral blood, obtained in the first trimester of pregnancy. The receptors derive from a female donor in good health, enrolled as a control in a pregnancy study.

J is TRBJ1-3 and V is TRBV27, with D possibly matching TRBD1 (6 bases). V was clipped by 4 bases and J by 5 bases, with 9 bases between them. The CDR3 runs 13 residues. The germline V gene has CDR1 MNHEY and CDR2 SMNVEV (reference sequence). For the CDR3, the DNA is TGTGCCAGCAGTTCAGGGGCCCGAAACACCATATATTTT. Its translation is CASSSGARNTIYF.

On this clone: Additional DNA sequences in this sample encode the identical CDR3. The chain joins TRBV5-1 to TRBJ1-1; tentatively, D is TRBD1 (6 bases). Germline CDR1 and CDR2: SGHRS and YFSETQ. This CDR3 comprises 13 residues. Trimming stripped 3 bases from V and 1 base from J, with 7 bases between. The CDR3 loop reads CASSSGQNTEAFF. CDR3 in DNA: TGCGCCAGCAGCTCGGGACAGAACACTGAAGCTTTCTTT.

The rearrangement uses TRBV7-9 and TRBJ1-5; TRBD1 is a possible D gene (5 bases). Looked up from germline, CDR1 is SEHNR and CDR2 is FQNEAQ (reference sequence). The CDR3 contains 16 residues. The germline V and J ends were trimmed by 5 bases and 4 bases, with 18 bases remaining between them. The CDR3 nucleotides read TGTGCCAGCAGCCCTATGGGGGGGGTGATAAATCAGCCCCAGCATTTT. Protein product: CASSPMGGVINQPQHF.

The V call is TRBV6-5, the J call TRBJ2-2; D not certain. V was shortened by 0 bases and J by 5 bases, with 4 bases between the two germline ends. The CDR3 has 13 amino acids. Germline-derived CDR1 and CDR2 are MNHEY and SVGAGI. In DNA, the CDR3 is TGTGCCAGCAGTTACTCGAGAACCGGGGAGCTGTTTTTT. It translates to CASSYSRTGELFF.

The chain links TRBV9 to TRBJ2-2, with TRBD2 matching over 11 bases. The junction had 10 bases not matched to a gene; V was cut back by 7 bases and J by 5 bases. The CDR3 is made up of 16 amino acids. CDR1 is SGDLS and CDR2 is YYNGEE in the germline V gene. The CDR3 DNA is TGTGCCAGCGGACTGAATAGCGGGAGGGGGACCGGGGAGCTGTTTTTT. It specifies CASGLNSGRGTGELFF.

The chain carries TRBV30 and TRBJ1-2, with 8 bases aligning to TRBD1. The germline V gene encodes CDR1 GTSNPN and CDR2 SVGIG (reference sequence). The length of the CDR3 is 17 residues. Unmatched junction bases numbered 19, after V lost 4 bases and J lost 6 bases. The CDR3 sequence: CAWNLPKDRAFVDGYTF. The CDR3 bases are TGTGCCTGGAACTTACCGAAGGACAGGGCCTTTGTAGATGGCTACACCTTC. The entire variable domain, with the rest obtained from reference TRBV30 and TRBJ1-2, is as follows: SQTIHQWPATLVQPVGSPLSLECTVEGTSNPNLYWYRQAAGRGLQLLFYSVGIGQISSEVPQNLSASRPQDRQFILSSKKLLLSDSGFYLCAWNLPKDRAFVDGYTFGSGTRLTVV.

The chain has TRBV18 and TRBJ2-5, with D possibly matching TRBD2 (6 bases). The V gene lost 6 bases and the J gene lost 1 base, with 9 bases spanning the gap. Germline CDR1 and CDR2: KGHSH and LQKENI. The CDR3 contains 13 residues. The CDR3 region is CASSGTAQETQYF. The CDR3, as DNA: TGTGCCAGCTCCGGGACTGCCCAAGAGACCCAGTACTTC.

This sequence joins TRBV4-2 and TRBJ2-1, with 8 positions matching TRBD2. In germline, CDR1 is LGHNA, CDR2 YNFKEQ. The CDR3 spans 16 residues. V trimming: 1 base; J trimming: 8 bases; junction bases outside the gene matches: 10. As DNA, the CDR3 is TGTGCCAGCAGCCAAGCTGTAGCGGGGTCCTGGGATGAGCAGTTCTTC. Protein sequence: CASSQAVAGSWDEQFF.

The J gene is TRBJ2-3, the V gene TRBV15, with D possibly being TRBD2 (7 bases). This CDR3 is 14 amino acids long. Germline CDR1 and CDR2: LNHNV and YYDKDF (reference sequence). V lost 8 bases to trimming and J lost 0 bases, with 12 bases between them. CDR3 coding DNA: TGTGCCACCCAGGCGGGGGCTAGCACAGATACGCAGTATTTT. Its protein is CATQAGASTDTQYF.

J is TRBJ2-3 and V is TRBV7-9, with 12 bases aligning to TRBD2. CDR1 and CDR2 from the germline V gene are SEHNR and FQNEAQ (reference sequence). V gave up 5 bases and J gave up 2 bases; unmatched junction bases: 5. This CDR3 region has 16 residues. CDR3 DNA: TGTGCCAGCAGCCCTAGCGGGAGGGGGTACACAGATACGCAGTATTTT. This codes for CASSPSGRGYTDTQYF. Full variable domain (outside the CDR3, taken from reference TRBV7-9 and TRBJ2-3): DTGVSQNPRHKITKRGQNVTFRCDPISEHNRLYWYRQTLGQGPEFLTYFQNEAQLEKSRLLSDRFSAERPKGSFSTLEIQRTEQGDSAMYLCASSPSGRGYTDTQYFGPGTRLTVL.

This chain connects TRBV5-1 to TRBJ2-3, with 8 bases matching TRBD1. The junction had 10 bases not matched to a gene; V was cut back by 3 bases and J by 7 bases. Germline values: CDR1 SGHRS, CDR2 YFSETQ. The length of the CDR3 is 15 residues. The CDR3 sequence: CASSSSPGQAYTQYF. DNA of the CDR3: TGCGCCAGCAGCTCTAGTCCGGGACAGGCCTATACGCAGTATTTT.

The V and J genes are TRBV19 and TRBJ1-2, with 10 bases matching TRBD1. Germline CDR1 is LNHDA and CDR2 is SQIVND (reference sequence). The CDR3 has 15 amino acids. The trim removed 6 bases at V and 7 bases at J, leaving 11 bases unmatched. Here the CDR3 DNA reads TGTGCCAGTAGGGCCGGGACAGGGGAGGGCGGTGGCTACACCTTC. Translated, it gives CASRAGTGEGGGYTF.

CDR3 nucleotides: TGTGCCAGCATCCCGCGGTTATTTGGTGAAGCTTTCTTT. Its translation is CASIPRLFGEAFF. This chain connects TRBV28 to TRBJ1-1; unclear D gene. Per germline, CDR1 MDHEN and CDR2 SYDVKM. V lost 7 bases and J 7 bases, leaving 16 bases between the germline ends. The CDR3 runs to 13 residues.

The chain uses TRBV6-5 and TRBJ1-2, with a weak D call TRBD1 (5 bases). The CDR3 contains 15 residues. The germline V gene has CDR1 MNHEY and CDR2 SVGAGI. V was pared by 6 bases and J by 5 bases, with 19 bases between. CDR3 DNA sequence: TGTGCCAGCAGAAGCCCAGCGGGGACTCTTTATGGCTACACCTTC. This codes for CASRSPAGTLYGYTF.

The chain carries TRBV6-4 and TRBJ2-1; 12 bases match TRBD2. V was clipped by 0 bases and J by 6 bases; unmatched bases: 0. CDR1 and CDR2 from the germline V gene are MRHNA and SNTAGT. The CDR3 has 15 amino acids. The DNA for the CDR3 is TGTGCCAGCAGTGACTCGACTAGCGGGAGCAATGAGCAGTTCTTC. This codes for CASSDSTSGSNEQFF.